The 26 T cell receptor beta chains below were found in one sample sequenced in a study of shared clonotypes between healthy human individuals. Some clones are missing from TCRdb's copy, which holds only in-frame ones; the method was immunoSEQ multiplex PCR. Among hundreds of thousands of clones, 98% were seen once, and the ten largest hold 0.3%. Terminally differentiated effector memory CD45RA+ cells were excluded from the naive CD8 cells, which were CD45RO-negative and positively selected for CCR7. The sequenced sample was naive CD8+ T cells sorted from blood. All receptors derive from a man aged 25-45 years in good health.

This rearrangement joins TRBV7-9 to TRBJ1-3; 7 bases align to TRBD1. V lost 7 bases and J lost 6; bases outside the gene matches: 6. Germline V gene sequence: CDR1 SEHNR, CDR2 FQNEAQ (reference sequence). There are 13 residues in the CDR3. The CDR3 sequence is CASKEDRTNTIYF. The CDR3 bases are TGTGCCAGCAAAGAGGACAGGACAAACACCATATATTTT.

The rearrangement links TRBV29-1 to TRBJ2-3; D is tentatively TRBD1 or TRBD2 (5 bases each). V lost 1 base and J lost 0, with 11 bases in between. The CDR3 loop spans 15 amino acids. The germline gives CDR1 SQVTM, CDR2 ANQGSEA. DNA of the CDR3: TGCAGCGTTGAAGGAAGGGACCCTAGCACAGATACGCAGTATTTT. This encodes CSVEGRDPSTDTQYF.

The rearrangement links TRBV11-2 to TRBJ1-4, with 8 bases fitting TRBD1. CDR1 is SGHAT, CDR2 FQNNGV, per germline. Germline trimming cut 6 bases from V and 7 bases from J; bases unmatched to any gene: 10. The CDR3 spans 15 residues. CDR3 loop: CASSPPTGVIEKLFF. In DNA, the CDR3 is TGTGCCAGCAGTCCCCCGACAGGGGTGATTGAAAAACTGTTTTTT.

This sequence joins TRBV5-1 and TRBJ2-1; the match to TRBD2 covers 9 bases. V lost 4 bases and J lost 6; bases outside the gene matches: 17. Germline CDR1 reads SGHRS; CDR2 reads YFSETQ. The length of the CDR3 is 18 residues. The CDR3, as DNA: TGCGCCAGCAGCGGGGGAGTAGCGGGAGTAATGGTGGGCAATGAGCAGTTCTTC. Translated, it gives CASSGGVAGVMVGNEQFF. The variable domain in full, completed from reference TRBV5-1 and TRBJ2-1, reads KAGVTQTPRYLIKTRGQQVTLSCSPISGHRSVSWYQQTPGQGLQFLFEYFSETQRNKGNFPGRFSGRQFSNSRSEMNVSTLELGDSALYLCASSGGVAGVMVGNEQFFGPGTRLTVL.

V usage is TRBV7-2 and J usage is TRBJ2-7; D may be TRBD1 or TRBD2 (5 bases each). The germline V gene encodes CDR1 SGHTA and CDR2 FQGNSA. The germline V and J ends were trimmed by 6 bases and 6 bases, with 15 bases remaining between them. CDR3 length: 13 residues. The CDR3 loop is CASRTGTTVEQYF. CDR3 DNA: TGTGCCAGCAGGACCGGGACCACTGTCGAGCAGTACTTC.

The chain carries TRBV23-1 and TRBJ1-2; TRBD1 aligns across 12 bases. TRBV23-1 is placed among ORFs of uncertain function. The CDR3 contains 18 residues. After removal of 4 bases from V and 7 bases from J, the junction contained 16 bases not matched to a gene. The CDR3, as DNA: TGCGCCAGCAGTCTCCACCCCGGGACAGGGGGCGATAGTGGTGGCTACACCTTC. It encodes CASSLHPGTGGDSGGYTF.

The chain employs TRBV28 and TRBJ1-4; TRBD1 matches at 7 bases. J lost 4 bases, V lost 5 bases, and 7 bases had no gene match. The CDR3 spans 15 residues. CDR1 and CDR2 from the germline V gene are MDHEN and SYDVKM. The CDR3 region is CASSGRDRINEKLFF. In DNA form, the CDR3 reads TGTGCCAGCAGTGGACGGGACAGAATTAATGAAAAACTGTTTTTT.

The V call is TRBV9, the J call TRBJ2-2, with 7 bases matching TRBD1. This CDR3 is 15 amino acids long. The trim removed 3 bases at V and 1 base at J, leaving 3 bases unmatched. Germline V gene sequence: CDR1 SGDLS, CDR2 YYNGEE. The CDR3 loop reads CASSARTGNTGELFF. The CDR3 coding sequence is TGTGCCAGCAGCGCACGGACAGGGAACACCGGGGAGCTGTTTTTT. The entire variable domain, with the rest obtained from reference TRBV9 and TRBJ2-2, is as follows: DSGVTQTPKHLITATGQRVTLRCSPRSGDLSVYWYQQSLDQGLQFLIQYYNGEERAKGNILERFSAQQFPDLHSELNLSSLELGDSALYFCASSARTGNTGELFFGEGSRLTVL.

The genes are TRBV7-9 and TRBJ2-7; TRBD1 aligns across 7 bases. With 2 bases clipped from V and 3 bases from J, the junction kept 13 bases outside the gene matches. Germline CDR1 and CDR2: SEHNR and FQNEAQ (reference sequence). The CDR3 spans 17 residues. The CDR3 loop reads CASSLLDVGTVYYEQYF. CDR3 nucleotide sequence: TGTGCCAGCAGCTTACTCGATGTTGGGACAGTATACTACGAGCAGTACTTC.

V and J are TRBV4-3 and TRBJ2-5, with D unclear. V was shortened by 1 base and J by 5 bases, with 8 bases between the two germline ends. Germline V lookup: CDR1 LGHNA, CDR2 YSLEER. CDR3 length equals 13 residues. The CDR3 coding sequence is TGCGCCAGCAGCCAAGTACCTTCCGAGACCCAGTACTTC. Translated: CASSQVPSETQYF.

The chain links TRBV6-5 to TRBJ1-3; the D is unclear. Trimming took off 8 bases at V and 0 bases at J, with 5 bases between the two ends. CDR3 size: 12 residues. In germline, CDR1 is MNHEY, CDR2 SVGAGI. CDR3 in amino acids: CASASSGNTIYF. In DNA, the CDR3 is TGTGCCAGCGCCAGCTCTGGAAACACCATATATTTT.

The chain employs TRBV5-5 and TRBJ2-3; 7 bases are shared with TRBD1. The length of the CDR3 is 13 residues. Germline-derived CDR1 and CDR2 are SGHKS and YYEKEE (reference sequence). Trimming at V came to 2 bases and at J to 5 bases, leaving 2 bases not matched to a gene. CDR3 sequence: CASSLTGVDTQYF. CDR3 in DNA: TGTGCCAGCAGCTTAACAGGGGTAGATACGCAGTATTTT.

CDR3 nucleotides: TGTGCCAGCTCACCTACCGCAGAAAGGGCCGCTGAAGCTTTCTTT. This sequence encodes CASSPTAERAAEAFF. This chain connects TRBV18 to TRBJ1-1; no clear D gene. The CDR3 is 15 residues long. The V gene's germline CDR1 is KGHSH and CDR2 LQKENI. Deletions cut 3 bases from V and 6 bases from J, with 17 bases between.

The rearrangement uses TRBV28 and TRBJ2-7; D perhaps matches TRBD1 (6 bases). V lost 6 bases and J lost 3, with 18 bases in between. The CDR3 loop spans 15 amino acids. CDR1 is MDHEN, CDR2 SYDVKM, per germline. The CDR3 loop is CASRHRDTFLYEQYF. CDR3 sequence (DNA): TGTGCCAGCAGACACCGGGACACCTTCCTCTACGAGCAGTACTTC. Combining the CDR3 with reference TRBV28 and TRBJ2-7 gives the whole variable domain DVKVTQSSRYLVKRTGEKVFLECVQDMDHENMFWYRQDPGLGLRLIYFSYDVKMKEKGDIPEGYSVSREKKERFSLILESASTNQTSMYLCASRHRDTFLYEQYFGPGTRLTVT.

V is TRBV2 and J is TRBJ2-7; D is perhaps TRBD2 (5 bases). V shed 6 bases and J shed 0 bases, with 6 bases lying between them. The CDR3 totals 12 residues. Germline V gene sequence: CDR1 SNHLY, CDR2 FYNNEI. CDR3 DNA: TGTGCCAGCAGCGGGAACTCCTACGAGCAGTACTTC. Its protein is CASSGNSYEQYF.

The chain recombines TRBV4-1 with TRBJ1-1, with TRBD1 matching 7 bases. CDR3 length: 15 amino acids. Germline V lookup: CDR1 MGHRA, CDR2 YSYEKL. V shed 5 bases, J shed 1 base, and the junction held 7 bases outside the gene matches. The CDR3 loop reads CASSVQGVGNTEAFF. CDR3 sequence (DNA): TGCGCCAGCAGCGTTCAGGGGGTGGGGAACACTGAAGCTTTCTTT.

This chain uses TRBV19 with TRBJ1-1; TRBD1 is a possible D gene (6 bases). V gave up 4 bases and J gave up 0 bases, with 15 bases separating them. Per the germline V gene, CDR1 is LNHDA and CDR2 is SQIVND (reference sequence). This CDR3 has 16 residues. CDR3 nucleotide sequence: TGTGCCAGTAGTAGCTTGGACAGAGGCATGAACACTGAAGCTTTCTTT. The encoded protein is CASSSLDRGMNTEAFF.

The V call is TRBV29-1, the J call TRBJ2-1, with 8 bases fitting TRBD1. Germline-derived CDR1 and CDR2 are SQVTM and ANQGSEA. Losses at the gene ends were 4 bases for V and 7 bases for J; bases not matched to a gene: 12. The CDR3 totals 15 residues. The CDR3 reads CSVASGGAVGNEQFF. For the CDR3, the DNA is TGCAGCGTTGCCTCAGGGGGCGCGGTTGGGAATGAGCAGTTCTTC.

This chain connects TRBV4-3 to TRBJ2-7; TRBD2 agrees at 7 bases. CDR3 length equals 17 residues. Losses at the gene ends were 0 bases for V and 3 bases for J; bases not matched to a gene: 11. The germline gives CDR1 LGHNA, CDR2 YSLEER. CDR3 DNA: TGCGCCAGCAGCCAAGATCAAAGTAGCGGGCTTTTCTACGAGCAGTACTTC. This translates into CASSQDQSSGLFYEQYF.

Only one count was recorded for this clone. The chain uses TRBV4-3 and TRBJ2-7; possible D gene TRBD1, 6 bases. Trimming removed 1 base at V and 7 bases at J, with 14 bases between. Per germline, CDR1 LGHNA and CDR2 YSLEER. This CDR3 is built from 14 residues. In nucleotides, the CDR3 is TGCGCCAGCAGCCAAGGCTCAACAACAGGGGAGCAGTACTTC. Protein: CASSQGSTTGEQYF.

The chain has TRBV11-2 and TRBJ2-7; TRBD1 aligns across 8 bases. Germline V gives CDR1 SGHAT, CDR2 FQNNGV. V lost 4 bases, J lost 1 base, and 0 bases stayed unmatched. This CDR3 is built from 13 residues. The CDR3 region has the DNA TGTGCCAGCAGCTGGACAGGGTCCTACGAGCAGTACTTC. This encodes CASSWTGSYEQYF.

V is TRBV5-1 and J is TRBJ2-7, with D perhaps given as TRBD1 or TRBD2 (5 bases each). V shed 4 bases and J shed 4 bases, with 15 bases lying between them. CDR1 is SGHRS and CDR2 is YFSETQ in the germline V gene. This CDR3 is 14 amino acids long. The CDR3 spells CASSQIGGFYEQYF. In nucleotides, the CDR3 is TGCGCCAGCAGCCAGATTGGGGGATTTTACGAGCAGTACTTC.

This chain links TRBV7-6 with TRBJ2-2; tentatively, D is TRBD2 (6 bases). V was cut by 1 base and J by 7 bases, with 28 bases left in between. The germline V gene encodes CDR1 SGHVS and CDR2 FNYEAQ. The CDR3 extends over 20 amino acids. The CDR3 protein is CASSLGTRATGAPEVGELFF. DNA of the CDR3: TGTGCCAGCAGCTTAGGGACACGGGCTACGGGAGCGCCAGAGGTCGGGGAGCTGTTTTTT.

The chain joins TRBV29-1 to TRBJ2-2; 9 nucleotides agree with TRBD1. CDR1 is SQVTM and CDR2 is ANQGSEA in the germline V gene. This CDR3 is 14 amino acids long. Unmatched junction bases numbered 10, after V lost 7 bases and J lost 7 bases. This CDR3 is CSAAGTGMNGELFF. The CDR3, as DNA: TGCAGCGCTGCCGGGACAGGGATGAACGGGGAGCTGTTTTTT.

J is TRBJ2-1 and V is TRBV5-5; 8 bases are a match to TRBD2. Germline loops: CDR1 SGHKS, CDR2 YYEKEE (reference sequence). The V segment lost 5 bases and the J segment 0 bases; nucleotides outside the gene matches: 7. The CDR3 consists of 16 residues. CDR3 sequence: CASSLFSGDSYNEQFF. As DNA, the CDR3 is TGTGCCAGCAGTCTTTTTAGCGGGGACTCCTACAATGAGCAGTTCTTC.

This clone appeared once. The chain recombines TRBV27 with TRBJ2-7; D not resolved. The length of the CDR3 is 13 residues. Trimming took 0 bases from V and 7 from J, leaving 10 bases between them. Germline V gene lookup returns CDR1 MNHEY and CDR2 SMNVEV (reference sequence). The CDR3 sequence is CASSLSMKGEQYF. The DNA of the CDR3 is TGTGCCAGCAGTTTATCGATGAAGGGAGAGCAGTACTTC.